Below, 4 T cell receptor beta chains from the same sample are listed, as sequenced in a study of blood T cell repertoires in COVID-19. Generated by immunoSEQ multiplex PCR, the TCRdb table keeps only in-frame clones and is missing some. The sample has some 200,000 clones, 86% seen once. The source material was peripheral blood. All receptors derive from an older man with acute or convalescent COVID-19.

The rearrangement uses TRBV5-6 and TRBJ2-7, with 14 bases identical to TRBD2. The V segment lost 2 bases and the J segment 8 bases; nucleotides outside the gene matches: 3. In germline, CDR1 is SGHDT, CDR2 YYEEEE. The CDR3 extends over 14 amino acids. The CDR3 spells CASSFGTSGGQQYF. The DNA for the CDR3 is TGTGCCAGCAGCTTCGGGACTAGCGGGGGCCAGCAGTACTTC.

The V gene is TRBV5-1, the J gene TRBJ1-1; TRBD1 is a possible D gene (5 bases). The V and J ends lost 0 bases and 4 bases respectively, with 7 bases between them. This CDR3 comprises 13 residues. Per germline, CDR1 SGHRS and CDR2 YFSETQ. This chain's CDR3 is CASSLVQGTEAFF. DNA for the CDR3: TGCGCCAGCAGCTTGGTGCAGGGCACTGAAGCTTTCTTT.

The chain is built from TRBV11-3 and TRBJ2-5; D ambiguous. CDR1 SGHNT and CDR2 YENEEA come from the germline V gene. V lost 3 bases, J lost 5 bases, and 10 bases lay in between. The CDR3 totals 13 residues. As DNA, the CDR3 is TGTGCCAGCAGCTTCTCAGAGGTGGAGACCCAGTACTTC. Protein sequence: CASSFSEVETQYF.

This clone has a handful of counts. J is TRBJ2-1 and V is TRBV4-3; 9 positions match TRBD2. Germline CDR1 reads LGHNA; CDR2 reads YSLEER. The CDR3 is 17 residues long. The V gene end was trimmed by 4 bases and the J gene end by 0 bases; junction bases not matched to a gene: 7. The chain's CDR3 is CASSRLSGGSSYNEQFF. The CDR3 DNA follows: TGCGCCAGCAGCCGGTTAAGCGGGGGGAGCTCCTACAATGAGCAGTTCTTC.